Below are 15 T cell receptor beta chains sequenced from a single sample in a study of shared clonotypes between healthy human individuals. The repertoire was sequenced with immunoSEQ multiplex PCR; TCRdb's copy has only in-frame clones and lacks some. The sample records roughly 2.6 million clones, 90% to 95% being singletons. The specimen was naive CD4+ T cells sorted from blood. The subset is: CD45RA+ positively selected. These receptors were collected from a young man in good health.

The DNA for the CDR3 is TGTGCCAGCTCACCGTTACCGGGACAGATGTATGGCTACACCTTC. Amino acid sequence: CASSPLPGQMYGYTF. This sequence joins TRBV18 and TRBJ1-2; 7 bases match TRBD1. The ends lost 3 bases at V and 5 bases at J; junction bases unmatched: 9. The CDR3 length is 15 residues. The germline gives CDR1 KGHSH, CDR2 LQKENI.

The chain carries TRBV29-1 and TRBJ1-1; D not resolved. The V and J ends lost 3 bases and 2 bases respectively, with 10 bases between them. CDR3 length: 13 residues. Germline V CDR1 and CDR2: SQVTM, ANQGSEA. CDR3: CSVEPRANTEAFF. Here the CDR3 DNA reads TGCAGCGTTGAGCCTAGGGCAAACACTGAAGCTTTCTTT.

The J gene is TRBJ2-1, the V gene TRBV11-2; D is unclear. The CDR3 is 12 amino acids. Germline CDR1 SGHAT, CDR2 FQNNGV. V dropped 2 bases and J dropped 7 bases, with 6 bases sitting between them. CDR3 bases: TGTGCCAGCAGCTTATGGTTAAATGAGCAGTTCTTC. Its protein is CASSLWLNEQFF. The variable domain in full, completed from reference TRBV11-2 and TRBJ2-1, reads EAGVAQSPRYKIIEKRQSVAFWCNPISGHATLYWYQQILGQGPKLLIQFQNNGVVDDSQLPKDRFSAERLKGVDSTLKIQPAKLEDSAVYLCASSLWLNEQFFGPGTRLTVL.

The CDR3 DNA reads as TGTGCCAGCGGCGGACGGGATATTAGGGAAAATTCACCCCTCCACTTT. It encodes CASGGRDIRENSPLHF. The chain carries TRBV27 and TRBJ1-6; D remains unclear. The CDR3 is 16 residues long. Germline assignment: CDR1 MNHEY and CDR2 SMNVEV (reference sequence). Trimming stripped 8 bases from V and 7 bases from J, with 21 bases between.

V is TRBV10-2 and J is TRBJ2-7; D is ambiguous. V dropped 6 bases and J dropped 6 bases, with 15 bases sitting between them. Per germline, CDR1 WSHSY and CDR2 SAAADI. The CDR3 totals 13 residues. For the CDR3, the DNA is TGCGCCAGCAGAGACCCCAGCTTCGTCGAGCAGTACTTC. Translating gives CASRDPSFVEQYF.

The chain joins TRBV10-3 to TRBJ1-3; D might be TRBD1 (6 bases). Germline V gives CDR1 ENHRY, CDR2 SYGVKD. V lost 0 bases and J 0 bases, leaving 6 bases between the germline ends. This CDR3 contains 15 residues. The CDR3 is CAISESDSSGNTIYF. The CDR3 nucleotides read TGTGCCATCAGTGAGTCGGACAGCTCTGGAAACACCATATATTTT.

The chain joins TRBV5-1 to TRBJ1-6, with a weak D call TRBD1 (6 bases). The CDR3 loop spans 16 amino acids. Germline CDR1 and CDR2: SGHRS and YFSETQ. Trimming cost V 4 bases and J 8 bases, with 19 bases left between them. The CDR3 protein is CASSRPEQGGDSPLHF. The CDR3, as DNA: TGCGCCAGCAGCCGACCGGAACAGGGTGGGGATTCACCCCTCCACTTT.

This chain joins TRBV29-1 and TRBJ2-3; D is unclear. Per the germline V gene, CDR1 is SQVTM and CDR2 is ANQGSEA. The CDR3 is 11 amino acids. The ends were cut back, 4 bases at V and 6 bases at J, with 8 bases in the middle. CDR3 sequence (DNA): TGCAGCGTTGGTATGGGGGATACGCAGTATTTT. It codes for CSVGMGDTQYF.

The chain links TRBV7-9 to TRBJ1-5; 7 bases match TRBD1. Unmatched junction bases numbered 0, after V lost 0 bases and J lost 4 bases. Per the germline V gene, CDR1 is SEHNR and CDR2 is FQNEAQ (reference sequence). This CDR3 has 14 amino acids. CDR3 DNA sequence: TGTGCCAGCAGCTTAGCGACAGGGAATCAGCCCCAGCATTTT. Residues: CASSLATGNQPQHF. The variable domain in full, with the rest retrieved from reference TRBV7-9 and TRBJ1-5, is DTGVSQNPRHKITKRGQNVTFRCDPISEHNRLYWYRQTLGQGPEFLTYFQNEAQLEKSRLLSDRFSAERPKGSFSTLEIQRTEQGDSAMYLCASSLATGNQPQHFGDGTRLSIL.

V gene TRBV27 combines with J gene TRBJ2-7, with 10 bases that match TRBD2. Unmatched junction bases numbered 22, after V lost 6 bases and J lost 5 bases. Germline loops: CDR1 MNHEY, CDR2 SMNVEV (reference sequence). The length of the CDR3 is 19 residues. The chain's CDR3 is CASSGANNAASGSLHEQYF. In nucleotides, the CDR3 is TGTGCCAGCAGCGGGGCCAATAACGCGGCTAGCGGGAGTTTACACGAGCAGTACTTC.

This chain links TRBV11-2 with TRBJ2-7; TRBD1 matches 11 bases. V lost 7 bases to trimming and J lost 2 bases; unmatched junction nucleotides: 7. In germline, CDR1 is SGHAT, CDR2 FQNNGV. The CDR3 sequence is 15 residues long. CDR3 sequence reads: CASTKGGQGAYEQYF. The CDR3 DNA reads TGTGCCAGCACCAAAGGGGGACAGGGGGCCTACGAGCAGTACTTC.

This rearrangement joins TRBV5-1 to TRBJ2-7, with TRBD1 as a possible D gene (8 bases). The CDR3 is 15 amino acids. Trimming cost V 4 bases and J 7 bases, with 21 bases left between them. The germline gives CDR1 SGHRS, CDR2 YFSETQ. CDR3 DNA sequence: TGCGCCAGCAGCGCTAGCGGACAGGGAGGTAGGGAGCAGTACTTC. It specifies CASSASGQGGREQYF.

The CDR3 nucleotides read TGTGCCAGCACGATGCCTTTGGGGGAGCAGTACTTC. This gives the protein CASTMPLGEQYF. This chain joins TRBV2 and TRBJ2-7; D ambiguous. This CDR3 region has 12 residues. CDR1 is SNHLY, CDR2 FYNNEI, per germline. V was shortened by 7 bases and J by 7 bases, with 14 bases between the two germline ends.

This chain uses TRBV19 with TRBJ1-2, with 7 bases fitting TRBD1. The CDR3 consists of 14 residues. Per the germline V gene, CDR1 is LNHDA and CDR2 is SQIVND (reference sequence). V trimming: 1 base; J trimming: 8 bases; junction bases outside the gene matches: 7. The CDR3 nucleotides are TGTGCCAGTAGTATAGCCGGGACAGCCAGCGGCTACACCTTC. It translates to CASSIAGTASGYTF.

This clone has a handful of counts. V is TRBV28 and J is TRBJ1-5; perhaps TRBD1 as D (5 bases). Deletions cut 8 bases from V and 8 bases from J, with 22 bases between. The V gene's germline CDR1 is MDHEN and CDR2 SYDVKM. The CDR3 covers 15 residues. Here the CDR3 reads CASGLGTSLWKPQHF. The CDR3 bases are TGTGCCAGCGGACTCGGGACTTCCCTATGGAAGCCCCAGCATTTT. The whole variable domain, remainder taken from reference TRBV28 and TRBJ1-5, is DVKVTQSSRYLVKRTGEKVFLECVQDMDHENMFWYRQDPGLGLRLIYFSYDVKMKEKGDIPEGYSVSREKKERFSLILESASTNQTSMYLCASGLGTSLWKPQHFGDGTRLSIL.